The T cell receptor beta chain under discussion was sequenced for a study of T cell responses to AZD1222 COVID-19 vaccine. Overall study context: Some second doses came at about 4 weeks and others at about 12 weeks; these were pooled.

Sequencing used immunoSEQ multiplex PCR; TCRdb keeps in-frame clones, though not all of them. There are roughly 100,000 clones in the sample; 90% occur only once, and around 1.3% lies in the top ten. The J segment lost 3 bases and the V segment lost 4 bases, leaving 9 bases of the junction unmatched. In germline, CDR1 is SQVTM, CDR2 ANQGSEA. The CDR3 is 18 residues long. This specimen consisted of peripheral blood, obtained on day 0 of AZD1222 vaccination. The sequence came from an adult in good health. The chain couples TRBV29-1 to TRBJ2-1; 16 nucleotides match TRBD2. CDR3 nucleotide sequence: TGCAGCGTTGGAGGGACTAGCGGGGGGGCGTTAGACTACAATGAGCAGTTCTTC. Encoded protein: CSVGGTSGGALDYNEQFF.